These 15 T cell receptor beta chains originate from one sample sequenced in a study of blood T cell repertoires in COVID-19 (TCRdb year 2020). The library was obtained by the immunoSEQ multiplex PCR assay. What TCRdb holds here is the immuneACCESS table cut down to in-frame rearrangements. Part of the clones is not present; checked against another copy, under half of the missing clones reflect an unresolved V gene, and the others are unexplained. The sample table records about 87,000 clones; 80% to 85% of these occur just once. Roughly 15% of the sample lies in the top ten. Sequencing was carried out using peripheral blood. These TCRs come from a woman older than 75 with active or convalescent COVID-19.

This chain uses TRBV10-3 with TRBJ1-3; weak D call: TRBD1 (5 bases). In germline, CDR1 is ENHRY, CDR2 SYGVKD. The CDR3 is 12 residues long. CDR3 residues: CAAGGSGNTIYF. In nucleotides, the CDR3 is TGTGCTGCGGGGGGCTCTGGAAACACCATATATTTT.

This chain links TRBV27 with TRBJ1-2, with 9 bases matching TRBD1. Germline CDR1 and CDR2: MNHEY and SMNVEV (reference sequence). With V trimmed by 6 bases and J by 4 bases, 9 bases remained unmatched. This CDR3 contains 15 residues. For the CDR3, the DNA is TGTGCCAGCAGCCCGGGACAGGGAAAAGGCTATGGCTACACCTTC. This sequence encodes CASSPGQGKGYGYTF.

The chain joins TRBV29-1 to TRBJ2-1; 9 positions agree with TRBD2. The CDR3 has 15 residues. Trimming cost V 4 bases and J 8 bases; bases outside gene matches: 12. CDR1 and CDR2 (germline): SQVTM, ANQGSEA. In nucleotides, the CDR3 is TGCAGCGTTGCCCCGGGAAGCGGGGGGAGAGATGAGCAGTTCTTC. Translation: CSVAPGSGGRDEQFF.

The V gene is TRBV6-2 or TRBV6-3, the J gene TRBJ2-3, with 7 positions matching TRBD1. V lost 0 bases and J lost 5; bases outside the gene matches: 5. From germline, CDR1 is MNHEY and CDR2 SVGEGT. This CDR3 comprises 15 residues. The CDR3 DNA is TGTGCCAGCAGTTACTCTACCCACAGGGGAGATACGCAGTATTTT. This encodes CASSYSTHRGDTQYF.

CDR3 sequence: CASSQVQGETDTQYF. CDR3 coding DNA: TGTGCCAGCAGCCAAGTACAGGGGGAAACAGATACGCAGTATTTT. This chain connects TRBV3-1 (or the pseudogene TRBV3-2) to TRBJ2-3; 8 nucleotides align to TRBD1. The CDR3 loop spans 15 amino acids. Germline trimming cut 1 base from V and 3 bases from J; bases unmatched to any gene: 3. Germline V CDR1 and CDR2: LGHDT, YNNKEL (reference sequence).

On this clone itself: One junction end disagrees with the germline gene, perhaps due to a read error. The gene calls are TRBV7-7 and TRBJ2-2; 8 bases are a match to TRBD1. Germline V gene sequence: CDR1 SSHAT, CDR2 FNYEAQ (reference sequence). The CDR3 runs 15 residues. This CDR3 is CASSFAGQDTGELFF. For the CDR3, the DNA is TGTGCTAGCAGCTTCGCGGGACAGGACACCGGGGAGCTGTTTTTT.

V gene TRBV19 combines with J gene TRBJ2-1, with TRBD2 matching over 13 bases. The CDR3 totals 14 residues. CDR1 and CDR2 from the germline V gene are LNHDA and SQIVND (reference sequence). Trimming at V came to 8 bases and at J to 6 bases, leaving 4 bases not matched to a gene. CDR3 loop: CASGRLAGGNEQFF. DNA for the CDR3: TGTGCCAGTGGACGACTAGCGGGGGGCAATGAGCAGTTCTTC.

This clone was detected only a few times. This sequence joins TRBV19 and TRBJ2-7, with D uncertain. The CDR3 runs to 14 residues. In germline, CDR1 is LNHDA, CDR2 SQIVND (reference sequence). V was clipped by 6 bases and J by 2 bases, with 14 bases between them. The CDR3 region has the DNA TGTGCCAGTAGAACCTCCGAGTTTCCCTACGAGCAGTACTTC. This gives the protein CASRTSEFPYEQYF.

V is TRBV6-1 and J is TRBJ2-5; 9 bases are a match to TRBD2. Germline loops: CDR1 MNHNS, CDR2 SASEGT. This CDR3 has 18 amino acids. V shed 4 bases, J shed 3 bases, and the junction held 15 bases outside the gene matches. The CDR3 reads CASSGLEGLAGRKETQYF. CDR3 coding DNA: TGTGCCAGCAGTGGGCTAGAAGGGCTAGCGGGGAGGAAAGAGACCCAGTACTTC.

The genes are TRBV11-2 and TRBJ1-5, with 10 bases lining up with TRBD1. This CDR3 has 14 amino acids. Germline V gene data show CDR1 as SGHAT and CDR2 as FQNNGV. Trimming cost V 5 bases and J 5 bases; bases outside gene matches: 3. The CDR3 here is CASSRDRGHQPQHF. The CDR3 DNA follows: TGTGCCAGCAGCCGGGACAGGGGACATCAGCCCCAGCATTTT.

The V call is TRBV19, the J call TRBJ1-5; 7 nucleotides match TRBD1. The CDR3 extends over 18 amino acids. The V and J ends lost 4 bases and 0 bases, in that order; junction bases with no gene match: 12. The germline V gene encodes CDR1 LNHDA and CDR2 SQIVND (reference sequence). In DNA form, the CDR3 reads TGTGCCAGTAGTACCCTACAGGGGCTCTGGGCTAGCAATCAGCCCCAGCATTTT. Translating gives CASSTLQGLWASNQPQHF.

This chain connects TRBV13 to TRBJ2-7; 7 bases fit TRBD2. V was clipped by 2 bases and J by 2 bases; unmatched bases: 6. Germline V gene data show CDR1 as PRHDT and CDR2 as FYEKMQ (reference sequence). The CDR3 covers 15 residues. The CDR3 spells CASSLIRGGTYEQYF. CDR3 bases: TGTGCCAGCAGCTTAATCCGCGGGGGTACCTACGAGCAGTACTTC.

The chain uses TRBV10-1 and TRBJ2-2; TRBD1 aligns across 8 bases. CDR1 and CDR2 from the germline V gene are WNHNN and SYGVQD (reference sequence). Trimming cost V 4 bases and J 6 bases; bases outside gene matches: 10. This CDR3 has 16 amino acids. CDR3 DNA sequence: TGCGCCAGCAGTGCCTCCCAGGGGGCCTGGCCCGGGGAGCTGTTTTTT. Its translation is CASSASQGAWPGELFF.

This chain joins TRBV4-3 and TRBJ2-1; 7 bases are a match to TRBD2. The CDR3 spans 17 residues. Trimming cost V 4 bases and J 0 bases; bases outside gene matches: 9. Germline lookup yields CDR1 LGHNA and CDR2 YSLEER. The CDR3 bases are TGCGCCAGCAGCCCTCAACTACGGACTAGCTCCTACAATGAGCAGTTCTTC. It encodes CASSPQLRTSSYNEQFF.

As regards this clone: A junction end diverges from the germline sequence, so it may reflect a read error. The chain carries TRBV19 and TRBJ1-2, with 8 bases identical to TRBD1. CDR1 and CDR2 from the germline V gene are LNHDA and SQIVND (reference sequence). The CDR3 sequence is 13 residues long. The CDR3, as DNA: TGTGCCAGTAGTATGAGCGGCCGGACAGGGCCCGACTTC. Amino acids: CASSMSGRTGPDF.